The T cell receptor beta chain described here comes from a study of cytomegalovirus exposure and HLA in healthy donors. Only in-frame clones appear in the TCRdb table, and some are missing; sequencing was by immunoSEQ multiplex PCR. The sample shows about 170,000 clones, roughly 96% of them seen only once. The J segment lost 3 bases and the V segment lost 6 bases, leaving 14 bases of the junction unmatched. CDR1 and CDR2 from the germline V gene are ENHRY and SYGVKD. This CDR3 region has 16 residues. The chain joins TRBV10-3 to TRBJ2-7; 7 nucleotides line up with TRBD1. The receptor was derived from a woman between 18 and 29 years old in good health and CMV-seronegative. Sequencing used PBMCs. The DNA for the CDR3 is TGTGCCATCAGGGGGACAGCTCCAGGAATGGTCTACGAGCAGTACTTC. Its protein product is CAIRGTAPGMVYEQYF.